The clone carrying this T cell receptor (beta chain) showed up just once. Its antigen is currently unknown. CDR3 size: 12 residues. Between the trimmed V and J ends, which lost 6 bases and 7 bases, there was a span of 13 bases. Next came a second PCR, run for about 6 to 11 cycles, which used a sample-barcoded 5' primer along with a J-beta primer mix. A template-switch adaptor with 12 random nucleotides tagged each cDNA molecule. A single record per CDR3 protein comes from TCRdb applying MiXCR to the 5' RACE reads. In the table there are about 720,000 distinct CDR3 sequences, about 20% of which are singletons. This record comes from a study of blood T cells in healthy people across ages. Study-level points and caveats: Whereas aged donors had fewer naive CD4+ cells, long-lived donors had more of them and higher diversity. The authors considered diversity estimates from one million T cells to be underestimates. Percentage of naive T cells showed a strong correlation with TCR beta diversity.

The TCR was taken from a man between 65 and 85 years old in good health. The sequenced material came from blood. V usage is TRBV12-3 or TRBV12-4 and J usage is TRBJ2-7; D is possibly TRBD2 (5 bases). The CDR3 sequence: CASSTGVAEQYF. As DNA, the CDR3 is TGTGCCAGCAGCACCGGGGTGGCGGAGCAGTACTTC.